This TCR beta chain was identified during a study of cytomegalovirus exposure and HLA in healthy donors. General study findings and limits: Fewer than 20,000 TCR beta sequences were associated with HLA alleles at 0.05 false discovery rate in a later analysis. The study listed 164 cytomegalovirus-associated TCR beta chains. The authors assumed roughly uniform sequencing depth across donors for presence/absence analyses.

Use of 60 Vbeta and 13 Jbeta primers characterized the PCR. Using immunoSEQ multiplex PCR, the repertoire was profiled, and TCRdb retains in-frame clones only, with some absent. The sample has under 200,000 clones, roughly four fifths seen once. A note on this clone: Its target is not known.

The source of this sequence is a woman between 18 and 29 years old in good health and CMV-seropositive. Material for sequencing was PBMCs.

The CDR3 spells CASSSPFGAGAWSGELFF. The CDR3 DNA is TGTGCCAGCAGCTCCCCCTTCGGAGCGGGGGCTTGGTCCGGGGAGCTGTTTTTT. This sequence joins TRBV11-1 and TRBJ2-2, with 8 positions matching TRBD2. Germline V gene data show CDR1 as SGHAT and CDR2 as FQDESV (reference sequence). V shed 4 bases, J shed 6 bases, and the junction held 16 bases outside the gene matches. The CDR3 is made up of 18 amino acids.